This TCR beta chain was identified during a study of blood T cell repertoires in COVID-19. Turning to the study itself: Material from acute and convalescent COVID-19 was sourced from the United States, Italy and Spain. PBMCs, B-cell-depleted T cells, or T cells were the source of the cDNA or gDNA that made up the material.

V gave up 3 bases and J gave up 1 base; unmatched junction bases: 5. This CDR3 contains 16 residues. Germline V gene lookup returns CDR1 ENHRY and CDR2 SYGVKD. Original methodology: Cell counts per sample came from amplifying reference gene primers. Assay: immunoSEQ multiplex PCR; the TCRdb copy retains only in-frame clones and omits some. The V and J calls and clone size were taken over from that table, and D and trimming were inferred from the DNA. The sample lists 350,000 to 450,000 clones; roughly 85% were seen once. The gene calls are TRBV10-3 and TRBJ2-5, with TRBD1 matching 10 bases. This TCR came from a woman aged 18-29 years with acute or convalescent COVID-19. Sequenced material: peripheral blood. The chain's CDR3 is CAISDGTGDGQETQYF. DNA of the CDR3: TGTGCCATCAGTGACGGGACAGGGGACGGCCAAGAGACCCAGTACTTC.